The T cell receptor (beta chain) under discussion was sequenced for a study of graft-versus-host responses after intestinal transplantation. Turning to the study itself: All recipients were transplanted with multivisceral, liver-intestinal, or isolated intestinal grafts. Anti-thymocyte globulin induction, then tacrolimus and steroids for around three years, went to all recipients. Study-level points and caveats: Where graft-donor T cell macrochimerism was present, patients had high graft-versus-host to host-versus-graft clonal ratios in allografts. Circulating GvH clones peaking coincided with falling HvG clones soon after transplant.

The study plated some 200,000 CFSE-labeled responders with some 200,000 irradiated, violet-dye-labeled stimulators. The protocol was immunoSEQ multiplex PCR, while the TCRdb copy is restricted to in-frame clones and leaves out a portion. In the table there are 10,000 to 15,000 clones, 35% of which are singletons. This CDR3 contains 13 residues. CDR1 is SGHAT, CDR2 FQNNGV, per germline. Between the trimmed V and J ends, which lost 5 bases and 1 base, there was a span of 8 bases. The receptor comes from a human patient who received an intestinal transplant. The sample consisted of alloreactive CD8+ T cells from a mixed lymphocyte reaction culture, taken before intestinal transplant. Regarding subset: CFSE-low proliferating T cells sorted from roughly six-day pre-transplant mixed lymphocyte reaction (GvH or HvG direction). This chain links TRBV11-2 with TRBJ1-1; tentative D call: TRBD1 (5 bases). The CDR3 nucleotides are TGTGCCAGCAGCCCAGGGACGAACACTGAAGCTTTCTTT. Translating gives CASSPGTNTEAFF.